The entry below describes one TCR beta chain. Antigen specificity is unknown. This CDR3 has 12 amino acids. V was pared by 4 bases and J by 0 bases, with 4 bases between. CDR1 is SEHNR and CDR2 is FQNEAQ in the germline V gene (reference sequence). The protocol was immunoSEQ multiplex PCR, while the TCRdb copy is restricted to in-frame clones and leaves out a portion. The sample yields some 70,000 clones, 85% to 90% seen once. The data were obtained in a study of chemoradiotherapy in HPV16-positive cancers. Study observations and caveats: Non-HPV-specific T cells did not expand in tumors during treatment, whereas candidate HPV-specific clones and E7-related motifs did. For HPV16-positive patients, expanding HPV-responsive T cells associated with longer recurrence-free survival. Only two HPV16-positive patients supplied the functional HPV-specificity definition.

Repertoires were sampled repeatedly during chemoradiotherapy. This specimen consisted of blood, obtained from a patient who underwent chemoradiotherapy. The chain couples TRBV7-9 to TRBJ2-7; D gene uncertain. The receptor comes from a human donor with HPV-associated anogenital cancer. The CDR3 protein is CASSSTSYEQYF. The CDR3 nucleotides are TGTGCCAGCAGCTCGACCTCCTACGAGCAGTACTTC. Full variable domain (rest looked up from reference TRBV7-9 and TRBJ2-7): DTGVSQNPRHKITKRGQNVTFRCDPISEHNRLYWYRQTLGQGPEFLTYFQNEAQLEKSRLLSDRFSAERPKGSFSTLEIQRTEQGDSAMYLCASSSTSYEQYFGPGTRLTVT.